Presented here are 25 T cell receptor beta chains from one specimen sequenced in a study of blood T cell repertoires in COVID-19. Sequencing was performed with immunoSEQ multiplex PCR; in TCRdb, only in-frame clones are kept and a portion is missing. This sample has approximately 120,000 clones, with over 75% found just once. The sample comprised peripheral blood. These receptors were collected from a woman in her fifties or sixties with acute or convalescent COVID-19.

V is TRBV30 and J is TRBJ1-1; tentative D call: TRBD1 (5 bases). V shed 2 bases and J shed 0 bases, with 10 bases lying between them. CDR3 length: 14 residues. Germline V gene sequence: CDR1 GTSNPN, CDR2 SVGIG (reference sequence). The CDR3 protein is CAWSKGLLNTEAFF. Written as DNA, the CDR3 is TGTGCCTGGAGTAAGGGGTTACTGAACACTGAAGCTTTCTTT.

V is TRBV2 and J is TRBJ2-2; 10 bases map to TRBD1. The CDR3 loop spans 14 amino acids. J gave up 7 bases and V 4 bases, and 3 bases lay outside the gene matches. Germline CDR1 SNHLY, CDR2 FYNNEI. In nucleotides, the CDR3 is TGTGCCAGCAGTGGACAGGGGGCAATCGGGGAGCTGTTTTTT. Translation gives CASSGQGAIGELFF.

The chain combines TRBV7-2 with TRBJ2-7, with D unresolved. This CDR3 is built from 15 residues. Germline CDR1 and CDR2: SGHTA and FQGNSA. Trimming stripped 2 bases from V and 3 bases from J, with 14 bases between. CDR3 amino acids: CASSLSGRQNYEQYF. Written as DNA, the CDR3 is TGTGCCAGCAGCTTAAGTGGCAGGCAAAACTACGAGCAGTACTTC.

V usage is TRBV28 and J usage is TRBJ1-6, with D perhaps TRBD1 (6 bases). The CDR3 length is 15 residues. Germline CDR1 is MDHEN and CDR2 is SYDVKM. The V gene lost 5 bases and the J gene lost 4 bases, with 12 bases spanning the gap. CDR3 protein: CASSGGGAYNSPLHF. In DNA, the CDR3 is TGTGCCAGCAGTGGCGGGGGCGCTTATAATTCACCCCTCCACTTT.

The sample holds one count of this clone. Other DNA sequences in the same sample also yield this CDR3. The genes are TRBV19 and TRBJ1-1, with TRBD1 as a possible D gene (5 bases). CDR3 length: 13 amino acids. CDR1 LNHDA and CDR2 SQIVND come from the germline V gene (reference sequence). The V gene lost 6 bases and the J gene lost 5 bases, with 13 bases spanning the gap. DNA for the CDR3: TGTGCCAGTAGCACCCAGGGAGGTACTGAAGCTTTCTTT. Protein sequence: CASSTQGGTEAFF.

J is TRBJ1-1 and V is TRBV30, with a tentative D call TRBD1 (6 bases). Germline lookup yields CDR1 GTSNPN and CDR2 SVGIG (reference sequence). The CDR3 is 13 residues long. Trimming left V 6 bases short and J 2 bases short, with 13 bases between. DNA of the CDR3: TGTGCCTGTTTAGGACAGACTAACACTGAAGCTTTCTTT. Translated, it gives CACLGQTNTEAFF.

J is TRBJ2-7 and V is TRBV15; no clear D. CDR3 length: 15 amino acids. V shed 0 bases and J shed 3 bases, with 12 bases lying between them. Germline V lookup: CDR1 LNHNV, CDR2 YYDKDF (reference sequence). The chain's CDR3 is CATSRDSRPGYEQYF. DNA for the CDR3: TGTGCCACCAGCAGAGATTCCCGACCGGGCTACGAGCAGTACTTC.

The V gene is TRBV2, the J gene TRBJ1-2; 9 bases match TRBD1. The CDR3 length is 15 residues. V was clipped by 0 bases and J by 4 bases; unmatched bases: 3. Germline loops: CDR1 SNHLY, CDR2 FYNNEI. The CDR3 reads CASSEATGGGYGYTF. DNA of the CDR3: TGTGCCAGCAGTGAAGCGACAGGGGGAGGCTATGGCTACACCTTC.

The chain links TRBV7-3 to TRBJ2-3; no definite D call. The ends were cut back, 5 bases at V and 1 base at J, with 10 bases in the middle. The germline CDR1 and CDR2 sequences are SGHTA and FQGTGA. The CDR3 consists of 14 residues. CDR3 sequence: CASSPGQGTDTQYF. The DNA for the CDR3 is TGTGCCAGCAGCCCTGGGCAGGGCACAGATACGCAGTATTTT.

The J gene is TRBJ1-2, the V gene TRBV5-1; TRBD1 might be the D (5 bases). Per germline, CDR1 SGHRS and CDR2 YFSETQ. Trimming took off 6 bases at V and 4 bases at J, with 22 bases between the two ends. This CDR3 contains 16 residues. The CDR3 bases are TGCGCCAGCATTGCAGACTCGGGGGGTACAAGCTATGGCTACACCTTC. This codes for CASIADSGGTSYGYTF.

The V and J genes are TRBV14 and TRBJ2-7, with 7 nucleotides matching TRBD1. The CDR3 has 20 residues. Trimming at V came to 6 bases and at J to 12 bases, leaving 35 bases not matched to a gene. Germline V lookup: CDR1 SGHDN, CDR2 FVKESK. CDR3 bases: TGTGCCAGCAGACTACTCCACCAAGCACCCCCCTACCTGACAGGGTACCAACCGTACTTC. Encoded protein: CASRLLHQAPPYLTGYQPYF.

A word on this clone: The junction shows a germline mismatch at one end, possibly a read error. J is TRBJ1-1 and V is TRBV19, with a possible D match to TRBD1 (5 bases). Per the germline V gene, CDR1 is LNHDA and CDR2 is SQIVND (reference sequence). This CDR3 region has 13 residues. CDR3 nucleotide sequence: TGTGCCAGTAGTCTACAGGCGCCCGCTGAGGCTTTCTTT. Translating it yields CASSLQAPAEAFF.

The rearrangement uses TRBV3-1 (or the pseudogene TRBV3-2) and TRBJ1-5, with no clear D. Looked up from germline, CDR1 is LGHDT and CDR2 is YNNKEL (reference sequence). Trimming pared 1 base from V and 6 bases from J, leaving 10 bases between. The CDR3 sequence is 14 residues long. The CDR3 region is CASSQARFGQPQHF. DNA for the CDR3: TGTGCCAGCAGCCAAGCGAGATTCGGTCAGCCCCAGCATTTT.

This clone was counted a single time. The chain couples TRBV3-1 (or the pseudogene TRBV3-2) to TRBJ2-5; TRBD2 might be the D (7 bases). This CDR3 is 15 amino acids long. Trimming took 4 bases from V and 10 from J, leaving 22 bases between them. Germline CDR1 reads LGHDT; CDR2 reads YNNKEL (reference sequence). The CDR3 bases are TGTGCCAGCAGCCTTAACGGGGGGCCCGGATGGGGCCAGTACTTC. Encoded protein: CASSLNGGPGWGQYF.

This chain uses TRBV19 with TRBJ1-1; TRBD1 matches 7 bases. Germline CDR1 and CDR2: LNHDA and SQIVND (reference sequence). The CDR3 is 14 residues long. The V and J ends lost 8 bases and 4 bases, in that order; junction bases with no gene match: 10. This CDR3 reads CASSPTGSSTEAFF. DNA of the CDR3: TGTGCCAGTTCCCCGACAGGGTCGAGCACTGAAGCTTTCTTT.

V and J are TRBV24-1 and TRBJ1-1; TRBD1 is a possible D gene (5 bases). Per germline, CDR1 KGHDR and CDR2 SFDVKD. The CDR3 covers 16 residues. Trimming took off 5 bases at V and 0 bases at J, with 15 bases between the two ends. CDR3 coding DNA: TGTGCCACCAGTGGAGGCGCAGGGAAGATGAACACTGAAGCTTTCTTT. As protein: CATSGGAGKMNTEAFF.

V is TRBV27 and J is TRBJ1-6; TRBD1 might be the D (6 bases). CDR1 is MNHEY and CDR2 is SMNVEV in the germline V gene (reference sequence). Trimming took 7 bases from V and 4 from J, leaving 11 bases between them. The CDR3 sequence is 14 residues long. This chain's CDR3 is CASMPGQYNSPLHF. The CDR3, as DNA: TGTGCCAGCATGCCAGGACAGTATAATTCACCCCTCCACTTT.

This chain uses TRBV24-1 with TRBJ2-2; the match to TRBD1 covers 11 bases. Germline CDR1 KGHDR, CDR2 SFDVKD. The J segment lost 5 bases and the V segment lost 4 bases, leaving 5 bases of the junction unmatched. This CDR3 is built from 16 residues. The CDR3 DNA sequence: TGTGCCACCAGTGACCTCGGGACAGGGGGAACCGGGGAGCTGTTTTTT. Its protein is CATSDLGTGGTGELFF.

The chain links TRBV6-5 to TRBJ1-5, with 8 bases identical to TRBD1. V shed 5 bases, J shed 3 bases, and the junction held 6 bases outside the gene matches. This CDR3 is built from 15 residues. Per germline, CDR1 MNHEY and CDR2 SVGAGI. The CDR3: CASSPGTGNNQPQHF. DNA of the CDR3: TGTGCCAGCAGTCCCGGGACAGGAAACAATCAGCCCCAGCATTTT.

The rearrangement links TRBV19 to TRBJ2-1; 10 bases are a match to TRBD2. Per the germline V gene, CDR1 is LNHDA and CDR2 is SQIVND (reference sequence). There are 14 residues in the CDR3. The trim removed 3 bases at V and 15 bases at J, leaving 11 bases unmatched. The CDR3 reads CASSIEAGGPSGFF. The CDR3 region has the DNA TGTGCCAGTAGTATTGAAGCGGGGGGGCCTTCGGGGTTCTTC.

This clone has a single count. The J gene is TRBJ2-1, the V gene TRBV7-9; D is unclear. There are 16 residues in the CDR3. V shed 4 bases and J shed 0 bases, with 13 bases lying between them. Per the germline V gene, CDR1 is SEHNR and CDR2 is FQNEAQ (reference sequence). The CDR3 sequence is CASSSRLLSSYNEQFF. CDR3 bases: TGTGCCAGCAGCTCCAGGCTTTTGAGCTCCTACAATGAGCAGTTCTTC.

The V call is TRBV5-1, the J call TRBJ2-1, with TRBD1 matching over 7 bases. The CDR3 is 17 amino acids. Germline CDR1 and CDR2: SGHRS and YFSETQ. Trimming removed 4 bases from V and 0 bases from J; junction bases left unmatched: 10. The CDR3 bases are TGCGCCAGCAGCCTTCTAGGGGGCTCTAGCTCCTACAATGAGCAGTTCTTC. It specifies CASSLLGGSSSYNEQFF.

This rearrangement joins TRBV30 to TRBJ1-1, with D perhaps TRBD1 (5 bases). V was clipped by 8 bases and J by 1 base, with 14 bases between them. The length of the CDR3 is 13 residues. The V gene's germline CDR1 is GTSNPN and CDR2 SVGIG (reference sequence). CDR3 in DNA: TGTGCCCGTACAGGACCCGGGAACACTGAAGCTTTCTTT. Protein product: CARTGPGNTEAFF.

The V and J genes are TRBV30 and TRBJ2-1; 10 bases align to TRBD2. This CDR3 spans 17 amino acids. The germline gives CDR1 GTSNPN, CDR2 SVGIG (reference sequence). V dropped 1 base and J dropped 5; count of bases not matched to a gene: 11. In DNA, the CDR3 is TGTGCCTGGAGTGGGGAGAGACTAGCGGGCCTTAACAATGAGCAGTTCTTC. It encodes CAWSGERLAGLNNEQFF.

J is TRBJ1-3 and V is TRBV7-2; 8 bases fit TRBD1. V was pared by 1 base and J by 3 bases, with 8 bases of the junction left unmatched. Germline V gene data show CDR1 as SGHTA and CDR2 as FQGNSA. CDR3 size: 17 residues. CDR3 nucleotides: TGTGCCAGCAGCTTAGTATTCTGGACAGGGATTGGAAACACCATATATTTT. This encodes CASSLVFWTGIGNTIYF.